Reported below is one TCR beta chain. From the 5' RACE reads, TCRdb lists one entry per CDR3 protein and no DNA. Its table records roughly 160,000 distinct CDR3 sequences. The germline V gene encodes CDR1 MGHDK and CDR2 SYGVNS. CDR3 length: 12 residues. This specimen comes from a study of T cells expressing NK-cell markers. Study-level information: It was from sorted CD3+CD56+NKG2C+, CD3+CD56+NKG2C- and CD3+CD56-NKG2C+ T cells that TCR beta repertoires came.

The origin of this receptor is a man between 18 and 69 years old in good health. The sequencing input was blood T cells: a sorted CD56 or NKG2C T cell subset, CD4+ or CD8+ T cells, or bulk PBMC T cells (not recorded which). V and J are TRBV25-1 and TRBJ2-1; TCRdb indicates TRBD2, and absent DNA this call remains unverified. The CDR3 sequence is CASSGTGTSPFF.